This TCR beta chain was documented in a study of CD8 T cell repertoires and HIV-1 epitope variants. Study information: A 10-day culture received IL-2, IL-7 and IL-15 on days 3 and 7. An uncultured baseline aliquot held 1M T cells.

Survey-depth immunoSEQ sequencing covered TCR beta CDR3 regions. Here immunoSEQ multiplex PCR was the method, and the copy in TCRdb shows in-frame clones only, minus some. This table has around 5,200 clones, around 62% appearing once. CDR3 length equals 16 residues. Germline V lookup: CDR1 MNHNY, CDR2 SVGAGI (reference sequence). V lost 6 bases and J lost 5; bases outside the gene matches: 15. With respect to this clone: Its antigen is currently unknown.

This TCR derives from a male donor with HIV. The rearrangement links TRBV6-6 to TRBJ2-5; 7 bases fit TRBD2. Material: cultured CD8+ T cells derived from PBMCs. The CDR3 DNA follows: TGTGCCAGCAGCCGAGCTTTGGGGGAGGGCCGTGAGACCCAGTACTTC. Translated: CASSRALGEGRETQYF.